This passage covers 3 T cell receptor beta chains from one sample sequenced in a study of blood T cell repertoires in COVID-19. Sequencing used immunoSEQ multiplex PCR; TCRdb keeps in-frame clones, though not all of them. The repertoire has about 380,000 clones, 85% to 90% of them found once; the top ten carry more than 1%. The sequenced material came from PBMCs or T cells enriched from blood (not recorded which). The receptors were sampled from a woman under 30 who had recovered from COVID-19.

The rearrangement links TRBV5-1 to TRBJ2-2; TRBD1 agrees at 7 bases. This CDR3 comprises 15 residues. Germline values: CDR1 SGHRS, CDR2 YFSETQ. V shed 4 bases, J shed 4 bases, and the junction held 7 bases outside the gene matches. The CDR3 bases are TGCGCCAGCAGCGCGACAGGGCGAGGCACCGGGGAGCTGTTTTTT. Protein product: CASSATGRGTGELFF.

The J gene is TRBJ2-5, the V gene TRBV9; maybe TRBD1 (6 bases). Germline loops: CDR1 SGDLS, CDR2 YYNGEE. The length of the CDR3 is 17 residues. V gave up 0 bases and J gave up 4 bases, with 19 bases separating them. The CDR3 region is CASSVGGHAGVRETQYF. The CDR3, as DNA: TGTGCCAGCAGCGTAGGGGGACACGCAGGGGTCAGAGAGACCCAGTACTTC. The whole variable domain, remainder taken from reference TRBV9 and TRBJ2-5, is DSGVTQTPKHLITATGQRVTLRCSPRSGDLSVYWYQQSLDQGLQFLIQYYNGEERAKGNILERFSAQQFPDLHSELNLSSLELGDSALYFCASSVGGHAGVRETQYFGPGTRLLVL.

The CDR3 reads CASSEMSRDGYTF. The DNA of the CDR3 is TGTGCCAGCAGTGAGATGAGCAGGGATGGCTACACCTTC. The V gene is TRBV7-2, the J gene TRBJ1-2; D is perhaps TRBD1 (5 bases). Germline V gives CDR1 SGHTA, CDR2 FQGNSA. V was pared by 6 bases and J by 6 bases, with 14 bases between. There are 13 residues in the CDR3.